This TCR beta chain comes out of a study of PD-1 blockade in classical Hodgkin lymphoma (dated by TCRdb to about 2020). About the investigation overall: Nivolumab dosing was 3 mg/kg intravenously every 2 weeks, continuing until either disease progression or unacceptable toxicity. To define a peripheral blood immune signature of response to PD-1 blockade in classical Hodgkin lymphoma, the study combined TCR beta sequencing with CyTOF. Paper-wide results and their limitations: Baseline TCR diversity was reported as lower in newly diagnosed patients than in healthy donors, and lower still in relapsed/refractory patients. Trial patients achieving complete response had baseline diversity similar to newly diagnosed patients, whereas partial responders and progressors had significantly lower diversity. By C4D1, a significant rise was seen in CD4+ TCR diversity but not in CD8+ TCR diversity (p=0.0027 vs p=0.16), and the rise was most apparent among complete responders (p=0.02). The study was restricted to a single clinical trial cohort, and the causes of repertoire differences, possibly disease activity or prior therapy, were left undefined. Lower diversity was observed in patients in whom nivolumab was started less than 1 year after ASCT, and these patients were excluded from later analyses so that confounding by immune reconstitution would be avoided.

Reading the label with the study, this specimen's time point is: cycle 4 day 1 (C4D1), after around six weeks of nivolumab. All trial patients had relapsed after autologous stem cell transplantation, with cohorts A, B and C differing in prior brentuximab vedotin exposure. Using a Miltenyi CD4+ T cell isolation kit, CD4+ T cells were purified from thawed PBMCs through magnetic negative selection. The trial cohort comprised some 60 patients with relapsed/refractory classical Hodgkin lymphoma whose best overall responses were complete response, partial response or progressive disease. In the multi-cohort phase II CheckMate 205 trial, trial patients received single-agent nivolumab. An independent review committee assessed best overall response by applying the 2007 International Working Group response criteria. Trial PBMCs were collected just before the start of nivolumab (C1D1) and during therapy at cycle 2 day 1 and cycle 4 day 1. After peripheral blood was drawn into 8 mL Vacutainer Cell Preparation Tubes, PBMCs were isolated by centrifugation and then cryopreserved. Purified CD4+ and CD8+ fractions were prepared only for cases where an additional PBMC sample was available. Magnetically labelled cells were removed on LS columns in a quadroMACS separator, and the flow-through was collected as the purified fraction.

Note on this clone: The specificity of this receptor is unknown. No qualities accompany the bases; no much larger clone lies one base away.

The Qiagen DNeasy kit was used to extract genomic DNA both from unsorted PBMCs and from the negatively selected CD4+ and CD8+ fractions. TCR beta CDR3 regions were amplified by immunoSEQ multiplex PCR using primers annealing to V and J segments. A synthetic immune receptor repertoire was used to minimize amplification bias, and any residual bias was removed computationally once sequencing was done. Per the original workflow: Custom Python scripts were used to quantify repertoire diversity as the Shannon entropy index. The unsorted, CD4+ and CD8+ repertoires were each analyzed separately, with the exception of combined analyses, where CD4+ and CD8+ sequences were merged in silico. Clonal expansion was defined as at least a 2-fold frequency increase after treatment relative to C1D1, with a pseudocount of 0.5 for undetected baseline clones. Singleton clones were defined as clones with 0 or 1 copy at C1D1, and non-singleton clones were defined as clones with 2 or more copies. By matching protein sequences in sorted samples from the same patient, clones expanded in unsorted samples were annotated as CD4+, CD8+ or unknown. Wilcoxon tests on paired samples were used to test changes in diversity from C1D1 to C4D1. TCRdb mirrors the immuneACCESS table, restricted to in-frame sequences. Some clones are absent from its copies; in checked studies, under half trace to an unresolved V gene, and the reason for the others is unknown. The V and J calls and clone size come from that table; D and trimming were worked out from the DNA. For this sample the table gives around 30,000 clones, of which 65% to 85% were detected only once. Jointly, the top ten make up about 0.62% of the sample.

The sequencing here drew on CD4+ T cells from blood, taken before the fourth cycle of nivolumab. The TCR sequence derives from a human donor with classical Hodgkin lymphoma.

The DNA is as follows: TGCGCCAGCAGCCCCACAGGGCTGAGCACAGATACGCAGTATTTT. It codes for CASSPTGLSTDTQYF. This chain is built from TRBV5-1 and TRBJ2-3; the D gene is perhaps TRBD1, from 6 matching bases. Based on the germline V gene, the CDR1 and CDR2 sequences are SGHRS and YFSETQ. The CDR3 runs 15 amino acids, cysteine and phenylalanine included. CDR3 DNA only is kept here, 45 bases in frame from base 1. V is shortened by 4 bases, J by 0 bases, and the region joining them spans 12 bases.